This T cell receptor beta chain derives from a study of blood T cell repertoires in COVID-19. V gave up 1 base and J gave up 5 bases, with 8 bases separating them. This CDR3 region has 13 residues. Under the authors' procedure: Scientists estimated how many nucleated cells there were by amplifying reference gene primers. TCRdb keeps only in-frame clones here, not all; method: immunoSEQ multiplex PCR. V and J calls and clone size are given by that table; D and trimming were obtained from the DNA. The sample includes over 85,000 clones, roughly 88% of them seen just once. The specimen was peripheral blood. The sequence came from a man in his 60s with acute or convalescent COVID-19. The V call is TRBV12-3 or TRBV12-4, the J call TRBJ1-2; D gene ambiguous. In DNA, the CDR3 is TGTGCCAGCAGTTTAGGGCAGGCGTATGGCTACACCTTC. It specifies CASSLGQAYGYTF.